The TCR beta chain under discussion was sequenced for a study of T cells in tumors after PD-1 blockade. Study in general: Patients received pembrolizumab 200 mg every 3 weeks or cemiplimab 350 mg every 2 weeks. Study-level findings and limits: Blood contained about 40% of the tumor's TCR clonotypes. After therapy, most expanded exhausted CD8+ clones were absent pre-treatment, suggesting clonal replacement.

The CDR3 extends over 15 amino acids. Germline V lookup: CDR1 SEHNR, CDR2 FQNEAQ (reference sequence). Losses at the gene ends were 5 bases for V and 2 bases for J; bases not matched to a gene: 5. Generated by immunoSEQ multiplex PCR, the TCRdb table keeps only in-frame clones and is missing some. The sample has roughly 2,500 clones, roughly two thirds seen once. The time point denotes: first of two post-therapy site-matched biopsies 2 to 3 months apart. Site-matched primary tumor biopsies were taken before and after PD-1 blockade. As for this clone: Its target is not known.

This chain joins TRBV7-9 and TRBJ2-7; 11 positions agree with TRBD1. The origin of this receptor is a human donor with basal cell carcinoma. The sample here was tumor tissue, taken after anti-PD-1 treatment. The chain's CDR3 is CASSPGDRGTYEQYF. In DNA, the CDR3 is TGTGCCAGCAGCCCCGGGGACAGGGGGACCTACGAGCAGTACTTC.